This paragraph reports one T cell receptor (beta chain). The Seattle patients, enrolled during active infection, were followed longitudinally. The sample originates from a study of blood T cell repertoires in COVID-19. The wider study: T cells, B-cell-depleted T cells, or PBMCs provided the cDNA or gDNA that served as material.

Method: immunoSEQ multiplex PCR; TCRdb's copy keeps in-frame clones and lacks some. The profile shows about 200,000 clones, about 85% of them singletons. This CDR3 spans 12 amino acids. With 4 bases removed from V and 5 bases from J, the gap between germline ends came to 6 bases. CDR1 and CDR2 from the germline V gene are SEHNR and FQNEAQ (reference sequence). This TCR derives from a middle-aged woman with COVID-19, enrolled during active disease. The chain uses TRBV7-9 and TRBJ1-5; no firm D call. The sequenced sample was peripheral blood. For the CDR3, the DNA is TGTGCCAGCAGCTCGGTCTATCAGCCCCAGCATTTT. Protein product: CASSSVYQPQHF.